This TCR beta chain came from a study of beta chain features in type 1 diabetes. Study-wide findings and caveats: Reads derived from cDNA could over-represent cells showing high TCR expression.

This clone has just a few counts. Its antigen is unknown. The CDR3 runs 15 residues. CDR1 and CDR2 from the germline V gene are KGHSH and LQKENI. Germline trimming cut 4 bases from V and 7 bases from J; bases unmatched to any gene: 8. Sequenced material consisted of expressed TCRB transcripts (all of the isolated RNA was reverse transcribed). Using immunoSEQ multiplex PCR, the repertoire was profiled, and TCRdb retains in-frame clones only, with some absent. Of around 150,000 clones listed, 7.5% to 10% were seen once; the top ten hold less than 0.85%. The source of this sequence is a man between 18 and 29 years old in good health. The rearrangement uses TRBV18 and TRBJ2-1, with 9 positions matching TRBD1. Sequenced: central memory CD4+ T cells from blood. The CDR3, as DNA: TGTGCCAGCTCACTGGGACAGGGTGGGCGAAATGAGCAGTTCTTC. Protein sequence: CASSLGQGGRNEQFF.